The 2 T cell receptor beta chains presented below share a single source sample, sequenced in a study of blood T cell repertoires in COVID-19. Here immunoSEQ multiplex PCR was the method, and the copy in TCRdb shows in-frame clones only, minus some. The table records some 130,000 clones, more than 75% of them present only once. Sequencing was done on a sample of peripheral blood. These receptors all come from a man between 60 and 70 years old with COVID-19, enrolled during active disease.

V is TRBV19 and J is TRBJ2-7, with a possible D match to TRBD1 (6 bases). The CDR3 is made up of 15 amino acids. Germline V gene data show CDR1 as LNHDA and CDR2 as SQIVND (reference sequence). Trimming removed 3 bases at V and 5 bases at J, with 17 bases between. Here the CDR3 reads CASSMALQGDHEQYF. The CDR3 nucleotides read TGTGCCAGTAGTATGGCCCTACAGGGAGACCACGAGCAGTACTTC.

The chain has TRBV7-3 and TRBJ2-2; 8 bases line up with TRBD2. From germline, CDR1 is SGHTA and CDR2 FQGTGA. The junction had 9 bases not matched to a gene; V was cut back by 5 bases and J by 7 bases. The CDR3 runs to 15 residues. For the CDR3, the DNA is TGTGCCAGCAGCCCCTGGACGGGAGGGCACGGGGAGCTGTTTTTT. It codes for CASSPWTGGHGELFF.